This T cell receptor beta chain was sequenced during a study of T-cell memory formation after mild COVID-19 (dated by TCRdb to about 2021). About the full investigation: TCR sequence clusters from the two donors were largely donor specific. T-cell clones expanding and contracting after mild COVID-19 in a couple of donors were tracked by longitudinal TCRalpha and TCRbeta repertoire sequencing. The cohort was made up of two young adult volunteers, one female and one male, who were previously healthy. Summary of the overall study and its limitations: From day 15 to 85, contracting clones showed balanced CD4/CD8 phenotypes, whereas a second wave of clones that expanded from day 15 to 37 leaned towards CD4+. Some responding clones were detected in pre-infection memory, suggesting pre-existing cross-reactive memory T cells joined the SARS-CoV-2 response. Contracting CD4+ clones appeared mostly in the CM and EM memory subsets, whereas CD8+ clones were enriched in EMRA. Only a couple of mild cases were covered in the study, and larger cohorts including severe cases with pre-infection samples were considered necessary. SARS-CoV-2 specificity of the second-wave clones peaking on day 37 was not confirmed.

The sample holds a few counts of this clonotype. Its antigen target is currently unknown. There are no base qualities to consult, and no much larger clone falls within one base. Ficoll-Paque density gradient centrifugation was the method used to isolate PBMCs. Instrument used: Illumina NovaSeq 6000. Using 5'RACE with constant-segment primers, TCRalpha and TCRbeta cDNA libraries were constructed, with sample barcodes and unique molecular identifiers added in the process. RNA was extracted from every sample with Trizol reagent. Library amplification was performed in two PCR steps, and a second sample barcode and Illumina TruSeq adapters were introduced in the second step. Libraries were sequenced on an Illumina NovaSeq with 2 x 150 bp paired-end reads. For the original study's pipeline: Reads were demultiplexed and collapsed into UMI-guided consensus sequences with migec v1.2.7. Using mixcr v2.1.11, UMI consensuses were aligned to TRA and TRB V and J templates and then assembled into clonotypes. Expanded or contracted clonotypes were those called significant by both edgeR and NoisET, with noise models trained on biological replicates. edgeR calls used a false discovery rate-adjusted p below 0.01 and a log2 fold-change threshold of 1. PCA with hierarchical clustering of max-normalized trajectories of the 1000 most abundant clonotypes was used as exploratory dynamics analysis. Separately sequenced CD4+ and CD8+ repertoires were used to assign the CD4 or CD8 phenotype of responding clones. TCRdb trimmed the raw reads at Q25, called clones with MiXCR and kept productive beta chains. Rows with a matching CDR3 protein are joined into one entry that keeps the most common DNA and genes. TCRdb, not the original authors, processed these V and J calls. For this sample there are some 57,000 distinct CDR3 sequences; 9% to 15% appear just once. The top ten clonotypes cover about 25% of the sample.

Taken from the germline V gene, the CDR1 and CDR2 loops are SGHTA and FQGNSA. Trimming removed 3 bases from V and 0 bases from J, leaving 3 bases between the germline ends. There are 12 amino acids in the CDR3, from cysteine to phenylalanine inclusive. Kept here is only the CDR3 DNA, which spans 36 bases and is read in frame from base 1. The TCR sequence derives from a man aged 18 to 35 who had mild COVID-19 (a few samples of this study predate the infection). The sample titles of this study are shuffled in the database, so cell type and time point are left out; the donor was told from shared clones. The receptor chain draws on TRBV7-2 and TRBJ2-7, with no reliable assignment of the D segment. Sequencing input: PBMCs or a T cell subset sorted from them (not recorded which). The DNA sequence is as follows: TGTGCCAGCAGCTTGAGCTCCTACGAGCAGTACTTC. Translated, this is CASSLSSYEQYF.